These T cell receptor beta chains were read from a single sample in a study of T cell responses to AZD1222 COVID-19 vaccine. Clones were read by immunoSEQ multiplex PCR, and TCRdb kept only the in-frame ones, dropping some. The top ten hold roughly 20% of the sample, which has 52,000 or so clones, more than 80% seen once. This specimen consisted of peripheral blood, obtained on day 0 of MenACWY control vaccination. The source is an adult in good health. Both conserved end residues are part of each CDR3. D genes are given only for firm matches. The listing skips clone size in some rows; elsewhere it reads once, few, many or a size class.

clone_size	j_call	v_call	d_call	cdr3_aa	cdr3_nt
-	TRBJ1-3	TRBV5-6	TRBD1	CASSLSRTGNTGNTIYF	TGTGCCAGCAGCTTGTCCCGGACAGGGAATACCGGAAACACCATATATTTT
-	TRBJ2-1	TRBV7-9	-	CASSTPDRINYNEQFF	TGTGCCAGCAGCACCCCGGACAGAATCAATTACAATGAGCAGTTCTTC
-	TRBJ1-1	TRBV5-1	-	CASSLGAARNTEAFF	TGCGCCAGCAGCTTGGGGGCAGCCAGGAACACTGAAGCTTTCTTT
-	TRBJ2-6	TRBV6-2/TRBV6-3	-	CASSGTYSSGANVLTF	TGTGCCAGCAGTGGCACCTATTCCTCTGGGGCCAACGTCCTGACTTTC
-	TRBJ1-5	TRBV19	-	CASSIESIGNQPQHF	TGTGCCAGTAGTATAGAATCCATCGGGAATCAGCCCCAGCATTTT
-	TRBJ2-3	TRBV29-1	-	CSVEPVGASTDTQYF	TGCAGCGTTGAACCCGTTGGGGCTAGTACAGATACGCAGTATTTT
-	TRBJ1-2	TRBV14	TRBD1	CASSQVRGRFDGYTF	TGTGCCAGCAGCCAGGTCAGGGGGCGTTTTGATGGCTACACCTTC
-	TRBJ1-1	TRBV5-4	TRBD1	CASSKGQGADTEAFF	TGTGCCAGCAGCAAAGGACAGGGGGCTGACACTGAAGCTTTCTTT
-	TRBJ2-3	TRBV15	TRBD2	CATMGGSRNTDTQYF	TGTGCCACCATGGGGGGGAGCAGGAACACAGATACGCAGTATTTT
-	TRBJ2-1	TRBV19	TRBD2	CASRQTGTSGYNEQFF	TGTGCCAGTAGACAGACCGGGACTAGCGGTTACAATGAGCAGTTCTTC
-	TRBJ1-6	TRBV27	-	CASSFRDSPLHF	TGTGCCAGCAGTTTCCGCGATTCACCCCTCCACTTT
-	TRBJ2-3	TRBV19	-	CASSSLQGTDTQYF	TGTGCCAGTAGTAGTCTTCAGGGAACGGATACGCAGTATTTT
-	TRBJ2-1	TRBV5-4	TRBD1	CASQTGESRYNEQFF	TGTGCCAGCCAGACAGGGGAAAGTCGCTACAATGAGCAGTTCTTC
-	TRBJ2-4	TRBV5-6	-	CASSLRGAKNIQYF	TGTGCCAGCAGCTTGAGGGGTGCCAAAAACATTCAGTACTTC
-	TRBJ2-5	TRBV28	-	CASGGTPGGPQETQYF	TGTGCCAGCGGTGGGACCCCAGGGGGGCCCCAAGAGACCCAGTACTTC
-	TRBJ1-3	TRBV7-2	-	CASRGGSGNTIYF	TGTGCCAGTCGAGGGGGCTCTGGAAACACCATATATTTT
-	TRBJ2-1	TRBV5-4	TRBD2	CASSSRAGGPNEQFF	TGTGCCAGCAGCTCCCGTGCGGGAGGGCCCAATGAGCAGTTCTTC
-	TRBJ2-1	TRBV11-3	-	CASSLEPSSYNEQFF	TGTGCCAGCAGCTTAGAGCCTAGCTCCTACAATGAGCAGTTCTTC
once	TRBJ2-1	TRBV30	TRBD1	CAWSVPQGFDNEQFF	TGTGCCTGGAGTGTACCACAGGGGTTCGACAATGAGCAGTTCTTC
-	TRBJ1-3	TRBV3-1/TRBV3-2	-	CASSQILARGSGNTIYF	TGTGCCAGCAGCCAAATCCTCGCCCGGGGGTCCGGAAACACCATATATTTT
-	TRBJ1-2	TRBV9	-	CASSSTDPAGLSYTF	TGTGCCAGCAGCTCCACCGACCCCGCTGGGTTGAGCTACACCTTC
once	TRBJ2-2	TRBV7-8	TRBD2	CASSRLAVTGELFF	TGTGCCAGCAGCCGACTAGCGGTCACCGGGGAGCTGTTTTTT
-	TRBJ2-1	TRBV7-2	TRBD2	CASSLAPGLGTYNEQFF	TGTGCCAGCAGCTTAGCCCCGGGACTAGGGACCTACAATGAGCAGTTCTTC
-	TRBJ1-5	TRBV10-2	TRBD1	CASSSGQGSNQPQHF	TGCGCCAGCAGCTCTGGACAGGGCAGCAATCAGCCCCAGCATTTT
once	TRBJ1-1	TRBV28	TRBD1	CASSTYRGSFTEAFF	TGTGCCAGCAGTACGTACAGGGGCAGTTTCACTGAAGCTTTCTTT
-	TRBJ2-7	TRBV9	-	CASSGPAGGGKQYF	TGTGCCAGCAGCGGCCCAGCAGGAGGCGGAAAGCAGTACTTC
-	TRBJ2-3	TRBV5-1	TRBD2	CASSLAGGDDTQYF	TGCGCCAGCAGCTTGGCGGGAGGAGACGATACGCAGTATTTT
few	TRBJ1-1	TRBV15	TRBD1	CATSSKTGGNTEAFF	TGTGCCACCAGCAGCAAGACAGGGGGGAACACTGAAGCTTTCTTT
-	TRBJ1-1	TRBV7-2	-	CASSLASSPMNTEAFF	TGTGCCAGCAGCTTAGCGTCTTCCCCAATGAACACTGAAGCTTTCTTT
-	TRBJ1-1	TRBV28	-	CASSRYTEAFF	TGTGCCAGCAGTCGGTACACTGAAGCTTTCTTT
-	TRBJ2-1	TRBV28	TRBD1	CASSTPDRVHNEQFF	TGTGCCAGCAGTACCCCCGACAGGGTACACAATGAGCAGTTCTTC
once	TRBJ1-1	TRBV19	-	CASSIGGYTEAFF	TGTGCCAGTAGTATCGGGGGATACACTGAAGCTTTCTTT
-	TRBJ2-1	TRBV6-5	TRBD2	CASSSLRGYSDVQFF	TGTGCCAGCAGCTCCCTGCGGGGGTATTCCGATGTGCAGTTCTTC
-	TRBJ2-5	TRBV2	TRBD1	CADRQGPVETQYF	TGTGCCGACAGACAGGGGCCAGTGGAGACCCAGTACTTC